Sequencing of this T cell receptor beta chain was carried out in a study of blood T cell repertoires in COVID-19. Study-level information: Acute-phase and convalescent COVID-19 samples originated in the United States, Italy and Spain. PBMCs, B-cell-depleted T cells, or T cells were the source of the cDNA or gDNA that made up the material.

Source study methods: Amplification of reference gene primers was used by the study to estimate nucleated cell counts. The table came from immunoSEQ multiplex PCR; TCRdb's copy has only in-frame clones and leaves some out. Clone size and the V and J calls come from that table; the DNA yielded D and trimming. The sample lists a few hundred thousand clones, around 86% occurring once. The J segment lost 6 bases and the V segment lost 7 bases, leaving 4 bases of the junction unmatched. This CDR3 region has 13 residues. The germline CDR1 and CDR2 sequences are MNHEY and SVGAGI. The TCR originated in a man aged 60 to 69 with acute or convalescent COVID-19. J is TRBJ2-1 and V is TRBV6-5; 9 bases are shared with TRBD1. The sequencing sample was made of peripheral blood. CDR3 loop: CASTRDRANEQFF. DNA for the CDR3: TGTGCCAGCACCAGGGACAGGGCCAATGAGCAGTTCTTC.